A selection of T cell receptor beta chains follows, all from one sample in a study of shared clonotypes between healthy human individuals. Profiled with immunoSEQ multiplex PCR; TCRdb holds only in-frame clones, not every one. In the table there are hundreds of thousands of clones, approximately 80% of which are singletons. Sequenced sample: PBMCs. The receptors derive from a woman aged 40 to 55 in good health. Some clones in this sample may be carry-over from other donors' samples. Each CDR3 is given with its conserved first and last residue. Fields, in order: clone size, V gene, D gene, J gene, CDR3 DNA, CDR3 protein. A D gene is named only where the DNA matches it firmly. Size tells how often a clone was seen (once, few, many) or the class of an expanded clone, and some rows leave it out.

size: few; V: TRBV2; D: TRBD2; J: TRBJ2-2; DNA: TGTGCCAGCAGGGCTAGCGGGAGGGCCCCCGGGGAGCTGTTTTTT; CDR3: CASRASGRAPGELFF
size: .; V: TRBV4-1; D: .; J: TRBJ1-1; DNA: TGCGCCAGCAGCCTTCGGGCCTCCATGGGGACTGAAGCTTTCTTT; CDR3: CASSLRASMGTEAFF
size: .; V: TRBV30; D: .; J: TRBJ2-7; DNA: TGTGCCTGGGGCAGAGGGCGGGGTTACGAGCAGTACTTC; CDR3: CAWGRGRGYEQYF
size: .; V: TRBV28; D: TRBD2; J: TRBJ2-7; DNA: TGTGCCAGCAGTCCGCGTGGACTAGCGGAATCACATCCCTACGAGCAGTACTTC; CDR3: CASSPRGLAESHPYEQYF
size: many; V: TRBV11-3; D: TRBD1; J: TRBJ2-5; DNA: TGTGCCAGCAGCCCCGGGACAGCTGAGGGGACCCAGTACTTC; CDR3: CASSPGTAEGTQYF
size: once; V: TRBV9; D: TRBD2; J: TRBJ2-3; DNA: TGTGCCAGCAGCCCCCCGGTTTGGGGACTAGCGGGAGTGGGGGCAGATACGCAGTATTTT; CDR3: CASSPPVWGLAGVGADTQYF
size: .; V: TRBV25-1; D: TRBD2; J: TRBJ2-1; DNA: TGTGCCAGCAGTGAATCACTAGCGGGAGGGAATGAGCAGTTCTTC; CDR3: CASSESLAGGNEQFF
size: .; V: TRBV4-1; D: TRBD2; J: TRBJ2-5; DNA: TGCGCCAGCAGCCAAGGGGCACTAGCGGTCCCTCAAGAGACCCAGTACTTC; CDR3: CASSQGALAVPQETQYF
size: .; V: TRBV7-8; D: TRBD2; J: TRBJ2-7; DNA: TGTGCCAGCAGCTTGGGCGGTGGAGCGGGAGAGGTCGAGCAGTACTTC; CDR3: CASSLGGGAGEVEQYF
size: .; V: TRBV20-1; D: .; J: TRBJ1-5; DNA: TGCAGTGACTCGGGCAATCAGCCCCAGCATTTT; CDR3: CSDSGNQPQHF
size: .; V: TRBV6-1; D: .; J: TRBJ1-1; DNA: TGTGCCAGCAGCATGGGACTACCCGAAGCTTTCTTT; CDR3: CASSMGLPEAFF
size: few; V: TRBV7-2; D: .; J: TRBJ1-2; DNA: TGTGCCAGCAGCTTAGCAGCCTCTAACTATGGCTACACCTTC; CDR3: CASSLAASNYGYTF
size: .; V: TRBV27; D: .; J: TRBJ2-1; DNA: TGTGCCAGCAGTTACGCGGCGGGGTCGAGCTCCTACAATGAGCAGTTCTTC; CDR3: CASSYAAGSSSYNEQFF
size: .; V: TRBV30; D: TRBD2; J: TRBJ2-7; DNA: TGTGCCTGGAGTGGGGGGACTACGCGGTACTTC; CDR3: CAWSGGTTRYF
size: .; V: TRBV10-3; D: .; J: TRBJ2-7; DNA: TGTGCCATCACCCCCGGGGGAGACCAAAACGAGCAGTACTTC; CDR3: CAITPGGDQNEQYF
size: .; V: TRBV7-9; D: .; J: TRBJ2-7; DNA: TGTGCCAGCAGCCAGGAAAGGTACGAGCAGTACTTC; CDR3: CASSQERYEQYF
size: .; V: TRBV30; D: TRBD1; J: TRBJ1-2; DNA: TGTGCCTGGAGTAGGGACAGGGGTGTTGGCTACACCTTC; CDR3: CAWSRDRGVGYTF
size: .; V: TRBV6-1; D: .; J: TRBJ2-7; DNA: TGTGCCAGCAGTGAAAAGATAGACGGGAGTGGCGAGCAGTACTTC; CDR3: CASSEKIDGSGEQYF
size: once; V: TRBV10-3; D: .; J: TRBJ2-3; DNA: TGTGCCATCAGTGAGTCGGAAGACAGGCCAGATACGCAGTATTTT; CDR3: CAISESEDRPDTQYF
size: .; V: TRBV28; D: .; J: TRBJ2-5; DNA: TGTGCCAGCAGTTCGCCGCCGACGGTCCAAGAGACCCAGTACTTC; CDR3: CASSSPPTVQETQYF
size: .; V: TRBV14; D: .; J: TRBJ2-7; DNA: TGTGCCAGCAGCCAAGTGCCGATGGATACAGATCCCATCTACGAGCAGTACTTC; CDR3: CASSQVPMDTDPIYEQYF
size: once; V: TRBV4-3; D: TRBD2; J: TRBJ2-5; DNA: TGCGCCAGCAGCCCAAAGGGAGGGCTGGAGACCCAGTACTTC; CDR3: CASSPKGGLETQYF
size: many; V: TRBV9; D: .; J: TRBJ2-3; DNA: TGTGCCAGCAGCGTTCAACCGGGGACAGATACGCAGTATTTT; CDR3: CASSVQPGTDTQYF
size: many; V: TRBV9; D: .; J: TRBJ2-5; DNA: TGTGCCAGCAGCTTCCGGGGTAGCATGGAGACCCAGTACTTC; CDR3: CASSFRGSMETQYF
size: .; V: TRBV5-1; D: .; J: TRBJ2-7; DNA: TGCGCCAGCAGCCTAGCGTCAGGGTCCTACGAGCAGTACTTC; CDR3: CASSLASGSYEQYF
size: few; V: TRBV14; D: .; J: TRBJ2-3; DNA: TGTGCCAGCAGCCAAGCCGGAGTCGGTACGCAGTATTTT; CDR3: CASSQAGVGTQYF
size: .; V: TRBV30; D: TRBD1; J: TRBJ1-1; DNA: TGTGCCTGGGGGACAGGGGGCAGGGTCGCTTTCTTT; CDR3: CAWGTGGRVAFF
size: .; V: TRBV5-6; D: TRBD2; J: TRBJ2-7; DNA: TGTGCCAGCAGTTTAGCGGGAGGGCTCTACGAGCAGTACTTC; CDR3: CASSLAGGLYEQYF
size: .; V: TRBV5-4; D: TRBD1; J: TRBJ1-2; DNA: TGTGCCAGCAGCTTGGAGGGACAGACCGGCTACACCTTC; CDR3: CASSLEGQTGYTF
size: .; V: TRBV5-1; D: TRBD2; J: TRBJ2-1; DNA: TGCGCCAGCAGGAAAGGGACTAGCAGAAGAATAAACAATGAGCAGTTCTTC; CDR3: CASRKGTSRRINNEQFF
size: .; V: TRBV20-1; D: .; J: TRBJ2-4; DNA: TGCAGTGCTAACCTACAAAACATTCAGTACTTC; CDR3: CSANLQNIQYF
size: .; V: TRBV6-1; D: .; J: TRBJ1-4; DNA: TGTGCCAGCAGCGAATCCCCCGCAGCGGCCGATGAAAAACTGTTTTTT; CDR3: CASSESPAAADEKLFF
size: .; V: TRBV5-1; D: TRBD1; J: TRBJ1-1; DNA: TGCGCCAGCAGCAACAGGGGGGTGGCTGAAGCTTTCTTT; CDR3: CASSNRGVAEAFF
size: .; V: TRBV6-6; D: .; J: TRBJ1-5; DNA: TGTGCCAGCAGTTATGATAGTCAGCCCCAGCATTTT; CDR3: CASSYDSQPQHF
size: .; V: TRBV4-1; D: .; J: TRBJ1-2; DNA: TGCGCCAGCAGCCAAGACCGGGGAAGAACGAACTATGGCTACACCTTC; CDR3: CASSQDRGRTNYGYTF
size: many; V: TRBV4-1; D: .; J: TRBJ1-1; DNA: TGCGCCAGCAGCCAAGGTCTAGCGGGTAAGGGTGAAGCTTTCTTT; CDR3: CASSQGLAGKGEAFF
size: few; V: TRBV27; D: .; J: TRBJ1-1; DNA: TGTGCCAGTAGGGGACCCGGGGTGGCTTTCTTT; CDR3: CASRGPGVAFF